The 25 T cell receptor beta chains presented below share a single source sample, sequenced in a study of beta chain features in type 1 diabetes. The study, taken as a whole, reports: Shortening that was moderate but significant affected the TCRB CDR3s of Type 1 diabetes patients in all four CD4+ subsets.

Since all of the isolated RNA was reverse transcribed, expressed TCRB transcripts were what got sequenced. Libraries were prepared by immunoSEQ multiplex PCR; TCRdb keeps only in-frame clonotypes and omits some of them. This table has about 240,000 clones, around 13% appearing once. No antigen has been assigned to these receptors. Material: naive CD4+ T cells from blood. The origin of the receptors is a young man with type 1 diabetes.

Turning to this clone: A much bigger clone sits one base away, suggesting this may be a read error. Other DNA sequences from this sample encode an identical CDR3 as well. CDR3 coding DNA: TGTGCCTGGAGTGTGCAGCAAGAGACCCAGTACTTC. Protein sequence: CAWSVQQETQYF. V gene TRBV30 combines with J gene TRBJ2-5; D call uncertain. The V end lost 0 bases, the J end lost 2 bases, and 4 bases lay between the germline ends. From germline, CDR1 is GTSNPN and CDR2 SVGIG (reference sequence). The CDR3 totals 12 residues.

The sample holds a few counts of this clone. The chain couples TRBV7-2 to TRBJ1-5; D is possibly TRBD1 (6 bases). CDR3 length: 13 residues. Per the germline V gene, CDR1 is SGHTA and CDR2 is FQGNSA. Trimming stripped 5 bases from V and 6 bases from J, with 11 bases between. DNA for the CDR3: TGTGCCAGCAGCCCGAGACAGGCTCAGCCCCAGCATTTT. It yields the protein CASSPRQAQPQHF.

The rearrangement joins TRBV29-1 to TRBJ2-5; tentatively, D is TRBD2 (5 bases). Near its end, the DNA agrees better with TRBJ2-7, so the J call may be wrong. The CDR3 extends over 13 amino acids. Germline values: CDR1 SQVTM, CDR2 ANQGSEA. The DNA for the CDR3 is TGCAGCGTTGAGTCGGGGTTCTCCTACGAGCAGTACTTC. Translation gives CSVESGFSYEQYF.

This clone was picked up a small number of times. This chain links TRBV29-1 with TRBJ1-2, with TRBD1 matching over 9 bases. J gave up 8 bases and V 6 bases, and 10 bases lay outside the gene matches. The CDR3 covers 13 residues. Germline CDR1 is SQVTM and CDR2 is ANQGSEA. CDR3 protein: CSVVAQGASGYTF. CDR3 nucleotides: TGCAGCGTGGTAGCACAGGGGGCCAGCGGCTACACCTTC.

In this sample, this clone turned up a few times. J is TRBJ2-2 and V is TRBV6-5; 8 bases align to TRBD2. The V gene end was trimmed by 3 bases and the J gene end by 6 bases; junction bases not matched to a gene: 6. CDR1 and CDR2 from the germline V gene are MNHEY and SVGAGI. CDR3 length equals 15 residues. CDR3 nucleotides: TGTGCCAGCAGTTATGCGGGAGGAAGCCCCGGGGAGCTGTTTTTT. Protein: CASSYAGGSPGELFF.

The table lists this clone with a few counts. The V gene is TRBV18, the J gene TRBJ2-1; tentative D call: TRBD2 (5 bases). The V gene's germline CDR1 is KGHSH and CDR2 LQKENI. V was shortened by 0 bases and J by 0 bases, with 12 bases between the two germline ends. CDR3 length: 17 amino acids. The CDR3 here is CASSPPFSANSYNEQFF. The CDR3 nucleotides are TGTGCCAGCTCACCACCGTTTAGCGCGAACTCCTACAATGAGCAGTTCTTC. Full variable domain (outside the CDR3, taken from reference TRBV18 and TRBJ2-1): NAGVMQNPRHLVRRRGQEARLRCSPMKGHSHVYWYRQLPEEGLKFMVYLQKENIIDESGMPKERFSAEFPKEGPSILRIQQVVRGDSAAYFCASSPPFSANSYNEQFFGPGTRLTVL.

This clone came up a few times. CDR3 bases: TGCGCCAGCAGCCTTAGCGGGTTCTCCTACGAGCAGTACTTC. Its translation: CASSLSGFSYEQYF. The chain carries TRBV5-1 and TRBJ2-7; the match to TRBD2 covers 7 bases. CDR3 length: 14 residues. J lost 0 bases, V lost 4 bases, and 4 bases had no gene match. Germline V lookup: CDR1 SGHRS, CDR2 YFSETQ.

The rearrangement joins TRBV19 to TRBJ1-2; D remains ambiguous. This CDR3 has 13 residues. V was trimmed by 6 bases and J by 8 bases, leaving 16 bases between them. The V gene's germline CDR1 is LNHDA and CDR2 SQIVND (reference sequence). The CDR3 spells CASRIHRDRGYTF. The CDR3 nucleotides are TGTGCCAGTAGAATACACCGGGATCGGGGCTACACCTTC. Filled out from reference TRBV19 and TRBJ1-2, the complete variable domain reads DGGITQSPKYLFRKEGQNVTLSCEQNLNHDAMYWYRQDPGQGLRLIYYSQIVNDFQKGDIAEGYSVSREKKESFPLTVTSAQKNPTAFYLCASRIHRDRGYTFGSGTRLTVV.

The V and J genes are TRBV6-5 and TRBJ2-7; 7 bases are a match to TRBD1. The ends lost 6 bases at V and 6 bases at J; junction bases unmatched: 8. Germline V lookup: CDR1 MNHEY, CDR2 SVGAGI. The CDR3 consists of 13 residues. CDR3 amino acids: CASSTTGWREQYF. CDR3 DNA: TGTGCCAGCAGCACGACAGGGTGGCGCGAGCAGTACTTC.

This clone showed up just once. The rearrangement uses TRBV7-2 and TRBJ2-7, with 9 bases aligning to TRBD1. This CDR3 comprises 15 residues. V lost 5 bases and J lost 4; bases outside the gene matches: 9. CDR1 is SGHTA and CDR2 is FQGNSA in the germline V gene. DNA of the CDR3: TGTGCCAGCAGCGCGACACAGGGGGCAGCTTACGAGCAGTACTTC. This codes for CASSATQGAAYEQYF. The full variable domain, rest sourced from reference TRBV7-2 and TRBJ2-7, is GAGVSQSPSNKVTEKGKDVELRCDPISGHTALYWYRQSLGQGLEFLIYFQGNSAPDKSGLPSDRFSAERTGGSVSTLTIQRTQQEDSAVYLCASSATQGAAYEQYFGPGTRLTVT.

This clone came up a few times. The CDR3 DNA reads TGTGCCAGCTCACCACCGGCAGGGATGGACTATGGCTACACCTTC. Translated, it gives CASSPPAGMDYGYTF. V gene TRBV18 combines with J gene TRBJ1-2, with D perhaps TRBD1 (5 bases). The V end lost 0 bases, the J end lost 3 bases, and 11 bases lay between the germline ends. The length of the CDR3 is 15 residues. The V gene's germline CDR1 is KGHSH and CDR2 LQKENI.

This clone came up a few times. The J gene is TRBJ2-1, the V gene TRBV6-1; 9 nucleotides match TRBD2. This CDR3 has 14 amino acids. V lost 5 bases and J lost 8; bases outside the gene matches: 7. Germline CDR1 reads MNHNS; CDR2 reads SASEGT. The CDR3 sequence is CASSPPGLAHEQFF. Here the CDR3 DNA reads TGTGCCAGCAGTCCACCGGGACTAGCACATGAGCAGTTCTTC.

V and J are TRBV10-3 and TRBJ1-1; TRBD1 matches 7 bases. CDR1 is ENHRY, CDR2 SYGVKD, per germline. CDR3 length: 15 residues. V shed 3 bases and J 0 bases; nucleotides not matched to a gene: 4. CDR3: CAISESDRLNTEAFF. The CDR3 DNA sequence: TGTGCCATCAGTGAATCGGACAGGCTGAACACTGAAGCTTTCTTT.

The chain joins TRBV11-2 to TRBJ2-7, with 11 bases matching TRBD1. This CDR3 has 15 residues. The V gene end was trimmed by 5 bases and the J gene end by 2 bases; junction bases not matched to a gene: 5. Germline assignment: CDR1 SGHAT and CDR2 FQNNGV. The CDR3 loop reads CASSHLDRGPYEQYF. CDR3 nucleotides: TGTGCCAGCAGCCACCTGGACAGGGGGCCCTACGAGCAGTACTTC.

This clone occurred a few times. This chain links TRBV30 with TRBJ2-7, with 8 nucleotides matching TRBD2. There are 13 residues in the CDR3. Germline assignment: CDR1 GTSNPN and CDR2 SVGIG (reference sequence). The J segment lost 4 bases and the V segment lost 1 base, leaving 3 bases of the junction unmatched. The CDR3 DNA sequence: TGTGCCTGGAGTGCTACGGGGGGGTACGAGCAGTACTTC. It is translated as CAWSATGGYEQYF.

This chain connects TRBV6-6 to TRBJ2-4, with TRBD2 matching over 9 bases. Per germline, CDR1 MNHNY and CDR2 SVGAGI (reference sequence). There are 15 residues in the CDR3. Unmatched junction bases numbered 5, after V lost 8 bases and J lost 0 bases. The CDR3 bases are TGTGCCAGCCGTAGCGGGGGACTAGCCAAAAACATTCAGTACTTC. It encodes CASRSGGLAKNIQYF.

V gene TRBV19 combines with J gene TRBJ2-2; 7 nucleotides match TRBD2. Per germline, CDR1 LNHDA and CDR2 SQIVND (reference sequence). V shed 4 bases, J shed 6 bases, and the junction held 8 bases outside the gene matches. The CDR3 runs to 15 residues. This chain's CDR3 is CASSTRRGGSGELFF. For the CDR3, the DNA is TGTGCCAGTAGTACCCGGCGGGGAGGGTCCGGGGAGCTGTTTTTT.

V usage is TRBV18 and J usage is TRBJ1-3; 8 positions agree with TRBD1. The CDR3 has 15 residues. Germline V gives CDR1 KGHSH, CDR2 LQKENI. V was pared by 2 bases and J by 3 bases, with 3 bases of the junction left unmatched. The CDR3 here is CASSPNRGSGNTIYF. CDR3 bases: TGTGCCAGCTCACCAAACAGGGGGAGTGGAAACACCATATATTTT.

The rearrangement joins TRBV25-1 to TRBJ2-1, with 10 bases aligning to TRBD2. Germline V gene data show CDR1 as MGHDK and CDR2 as SYGVNS. This CDR3 has 14 residues. With 6 bases clipped from V and 8 bases from J, the junction kept 7 bases outside the gene matches. DNA of the CDR3: TGTGCCAGCAGCTCTAGCGGGAGTGGAGATGAGCAGTTCTTC. This sequence encodes CASSSSGSGDEQFF.

In this sample, this clone turned up a few times. J is TRBJ1-6 and V is TRBV6-5; D might be TRBD1 (6 bases). This CDR3 spans 13 amino acids. Germline V lookup: CDR1 MNHEY, CDR2 SVGAGI. V was trimmed by 7 bases and J by 9 bases, leaving 13 bases between them. For the CDR3, the DNA is TGTGCCAGCAACAAACAGGGCGGTTCACCCCTCCACTTT. It codes for CASNKQGGSPLHF.

The chain links TRBV30 to TRBJ2-7; no clear D. V dropped 5 bases and J dropped 3 bases, with 14 bases sitting between them. Germline V lookup: CDR1 GTSNPN, CDR2 SVGIG (reference sequence). CDR3 size: 13 residues. CDR3 amino acids: CAWAPASNYEQYF. The DNA of the CDR3 is TGTGCCTGGGCCCCTGCGAGTAACTACGAGCAGTACTTC.

This clone was counted only a few times. The chain recombines TRBV5-4 with TRBJ2-3; 7 positions match TRBD2. The CDR3 contains 14 residues. Germline trimming cut 9 bases from V and 0 bases from J; bases unmatched to any gene: 7. Germline V gene sequence: CDR1 SGHNT, CDR2 YYREEE (reference sequence). The CDR3: CATARGGSTDTQYF. CDR3 nucleotides: TGTGCCACAGCTCGCGGGGGAAGCACAGATACGCAGTATTTT.

The chain is built from TRBV27 and TRBJ1-3, with D maybe TRBD1 (5 bases). Germline CDR1 is MNHEY and CDR2 is SMNVEV (reference sequence). V dropped 3 bases and J dropped 0 bases, with 12 bases sitting between them. The CDR3 is 16 residues long. The CDR3 DNA sequence: TGTGCCAGCAGTTTCGCGGGGCCGAGCTCTGGAAACACCATATATTTT. It translates to CASSFAGPSSGNTIYF.

V gene TRBV28 combines with J gene TRBJ2-2; maybe TRBD2 (5 bases). The ends were cut back, 7 bases at V and 3 bases at J, with 18 bases in the middle. This CDR3 has 16 amino acids. Germline values: CDR1 MDHEN, CDR2 SYDVKM. The CDR3 DNA reads TGTGCCAGCACCTCTAACAGCGGCGCCGACACCGGGGAGCTGTTTTTT. Translating gives CASTSNSGADTGELFF.

The rearrangement uses TRBV15 and TRBJ2-7, with D maybe TRBD1 (6 bases). With 4 bases removed from V and 2 bases from J, the gap between germline ends came to 15 bases. The CDR3 sequence is 15 residues long. Germline values: CDR1 LNHNV, CDR2 YYDKDF (reference sequence). CDR3 bases: TGTGCCACCAGCAAAGTCAGGGGTCCTCCCTACGAGCAGTACTTC. This codes for CATSKVRGPPYEQYF.